This T cell receptor beta chain was observed in a study of T-cell reconstitution after alpha-beta-depleted transplantation in children. This clonotype was found a few times. The germline V gene has CDR1 LNHNV and CDR2 YYDKDF (reference sequence). V gave up 5 bases and J gave up 0 bases, with 8 bases separating them. This CDR3 comprises 15 residues. The TCRbeta library was prepared with unique molecular identifiers. TCRdb re-called the PCR reads through MiXCR, storing one row per CDR3 protein. In the table there are over 550,000 distinct CDR3 sequences, roughly a tenth of which are singletons. The clonotype comes from a human donor who donated a stem cell graft to a child with acute myeloid leukemia. The sample consisted of PBMCs from the stem cell graft donor, taken from the stem cell graft. The chain employs TRBV15 and TRBJ2-6; D remains unclear. The CDR3 DNA reads TGTGCCACCAGCGAGCACAGCTCTGGGGCCAACGTCCTGACTTTC. Its protein product is CATSEHSSGANVLTF. The entire variable domain, with the rest obtained from reference TRBV15 and TRBJ2-6, is as follows: DAMVIQNPRYQVTQFGKPVTLSCSQTLNHNVMYWYQQKSSQAPKLLFHYYDKDFNNEADTPDNFQSRRPNTSFCFLDIRSPGLGDTAMYLCATSEHSSGANVLTFGAGSRLTVL.